What follows describes a single T cell receptor (beta chain). These data come from a study of control samples from healthy donors and cancer patients. CDR3 length equals 14 residues. Trimming removed 4 bases at V and 3 bases at J, with 10 bases between. Germline CDR1 and CDR2: MNHEY and SVGAGI. Assay: immunoSEQ multiplex PCR; the TCRdb copy retains only in-frame clones and omits some. The table shows about 180,000 clones, with 94% occurring only once. V gene TRBV6-5 combines with J gene TRBJ1-5; D gene unclear. The source material was blood. The TCR was taken from a woman between 18 and 29 years old in good health. The CDR3 DNA sequence: TGTGCCAGCAGTTCCCGGGGTCTCAATCAGCCCCAGCATTTT. Residues: CASSSRGLNQPQHF.